This section outlines one T cell receptor beta chain sequence together with its context. Its target antigen remains unknown. Per-base qualities were not stored, and no clone one base away is much larger. TCRbeta CDR3 regions were amplified from genomic DNA using the immunoSEQ Assay, a bias-controlled multiplex PCR. From the authors' description of their analysis: Within the assay, amplification of reference gene primers was used to estimate how many nucleated cells each sample contained. To quantify the absolute abundance of each unique TCRbeta CDR3 rearrangement, sequence reads were collapsed and filtered. Productive Simpson clonality was computed per sample as the square root of Simpson's diversity index over productive rearrangements. This is the immuneACCESS table as TCRdb keeps it, with only in-frame sequences that have V and J called. A part of the clones is gone; compared with another copy, unresolved V genes explain less than half, and the rest is unexplained. The DNA gave D and trimming, while V, J and clone size come from that table. The sample yields some 250,000 clones; around 90% were counted once. The leading ten clones occupy 7.2% of the sample.

Samples from volunteer blood donors who had recovered from COVID-19 were contributed by a second Seattle source. Whole blood was collected in K2EDTA tubes by collaborating institutions according to the institutions' own protocols. For TCRbeta analysis, collaborator samples were shipped as frozen whole blood, as isolated PBMCs, or as DNA extracted from either sample type. These data originate in a study of blood T cell repertoires in COVID-19 (dated by TCRdb to 2018 to 2020). A note on the overall study: Samples covering the acute and convalescent phases of COVID-19 were provided by collaborators in the United States, Italy and Spain. The repertoires were released in a freely available public database intended as a resource for research on the immune response to SARS-CoV-2. Where HLA class I and class II types were available, the types were taken from metadata supplied by the sample provider, not from assay-based typing. The prospective study material was composed of cDNA or gDNA derived from T cells, B-cell-depleted T cells, or PBMCs. The dataset comprised deeply sampled blood TCRbeta repertoires from subjects exposed to, actively infected with, or recovered from COVID-19. Samples came from the ongoing ImmuneRACE study (first 160 participants) plus 1,254 subjects from 6 global collaborators. Nearly every sample came with metadata listing a de-identified subject ID, COVID-19 status, age in years and sex.

What the research found in general, with its limitations: How much clinical and demographic metadata was included differed by source and by participant, and the metadata was provided uncurated.

CDR1 and CDR2 (SEHNR, FQNEAQ) derive from the germline V gene (reference sequence). The CDR3, from cysteine to phenylalanine, totals 17 residues. Of the read, only the CDR3 DNA is kept; its 51 bases are in frame from base 1. The junction shows trimming of 6 bases on V and 3 bases on J, and the gene matches do not reach 14 bases of it. Sequenced: peripheral blood. The rearrangement combines TRBV7-9 with TRBJ1-1, with 9 middle bases fitting TRBD1. The TCR originated in a man aged 60 to 69 who had recovered from COVID-19. Here the CDR3 is given as CASRRTGTGPRDTEAFF. The nucleotides are TGTGCCAGCAGACGTACCGGGACAGGGCCCCGGGACACTGAAGCTTTCTTT.